The subject of this entry is one T cell receptor (beta chain). Per the original methods: Cell counts per sample came from amplifying reference gene primers. The protocol was immunoSEQ multiplex PCR, while the TCRdb copy is restricted to in-frame clones and leaves out a portion. That table gives V, J and clone size, and the DNA gave D and trimming. The sample includes under 300,000 clones, 80% to 90% of them seen just once. The data belong to a study of blood T cell repertoires in COVID-19. Study background: COVID-19 samples, acute and convalescent, were from the United States, Italy and Spain. PBMCs, B-cell-depleted T cells, or T cells were the source of the cDNA or gDNA that made up the material.

Germline V gene sequence: CDR1 KGHDR, CDR2 SFDVKD. The CDR3 extends over 16 amino acids. With 4 bases removed from V and 0 bases from J, the gap between germline ends came to 13 bases. Sequenced sample: peripheral blood. The sequence was obtained from a woman in her thirties or forties with acute or convalescent COVID-19. This chain connects TRBV24-1 to TRBJ2-3, with TRBD2 as a possible D gene (6 bases). CDR3 region: CATSEPRDWSTDTQYF. As DNA, the CDR3 is TGTGCCACCAGTGAACCCCGGGACTGGAGCACAGATACGCAGTATTTT.